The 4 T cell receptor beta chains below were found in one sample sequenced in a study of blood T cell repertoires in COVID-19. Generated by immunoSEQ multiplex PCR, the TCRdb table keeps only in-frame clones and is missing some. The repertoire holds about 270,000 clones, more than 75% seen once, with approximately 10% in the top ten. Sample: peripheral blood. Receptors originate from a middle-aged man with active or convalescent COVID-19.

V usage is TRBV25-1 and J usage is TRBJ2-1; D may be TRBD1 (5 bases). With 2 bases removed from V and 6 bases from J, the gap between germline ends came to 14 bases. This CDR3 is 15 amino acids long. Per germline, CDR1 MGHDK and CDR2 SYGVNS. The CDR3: CASSEGGAGGNEQFF. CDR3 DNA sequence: TGTGCCAGCAGTGAAGGTGGGGCAGGCGGCAATGAGCAGTTCTTC.

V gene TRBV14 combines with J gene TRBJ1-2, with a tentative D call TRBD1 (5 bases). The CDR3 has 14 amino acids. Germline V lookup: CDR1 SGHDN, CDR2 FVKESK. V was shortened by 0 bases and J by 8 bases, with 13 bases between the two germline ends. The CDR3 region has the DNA TGTGCCAGCAGCCAAGATCGGGGGTTGTCGGGCTACACCTTC. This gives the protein CASSQDRGLSGYTF.

The CDR3 sequence is CASSLGQREPADTQYF. As DNA, the CDR3 is TGCGCCAGCAGCTTGGGCCAGCGGGAGCCCGCAGATACGCAGTATTTT. The J gene is TRBJ2-3, the V gene TRBV5-1, with TRBD2 matching over 8 bases. J lost 4 bases, V lost 0 bases, and 7 bases had no gene match. CDR3 size: 16 residues. Germline-derived CDR1 and CDR2 are SGHRS and YFSETQ.

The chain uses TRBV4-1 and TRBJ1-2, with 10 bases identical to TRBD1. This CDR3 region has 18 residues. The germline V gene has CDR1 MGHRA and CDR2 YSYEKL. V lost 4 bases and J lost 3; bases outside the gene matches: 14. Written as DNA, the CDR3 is TGCGCCAGCAGCCTTCGTCGACCGACAGGGGGCGATCACTATGGCTACACCTTC. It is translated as CASSLRRPTGGDHYGYTF.